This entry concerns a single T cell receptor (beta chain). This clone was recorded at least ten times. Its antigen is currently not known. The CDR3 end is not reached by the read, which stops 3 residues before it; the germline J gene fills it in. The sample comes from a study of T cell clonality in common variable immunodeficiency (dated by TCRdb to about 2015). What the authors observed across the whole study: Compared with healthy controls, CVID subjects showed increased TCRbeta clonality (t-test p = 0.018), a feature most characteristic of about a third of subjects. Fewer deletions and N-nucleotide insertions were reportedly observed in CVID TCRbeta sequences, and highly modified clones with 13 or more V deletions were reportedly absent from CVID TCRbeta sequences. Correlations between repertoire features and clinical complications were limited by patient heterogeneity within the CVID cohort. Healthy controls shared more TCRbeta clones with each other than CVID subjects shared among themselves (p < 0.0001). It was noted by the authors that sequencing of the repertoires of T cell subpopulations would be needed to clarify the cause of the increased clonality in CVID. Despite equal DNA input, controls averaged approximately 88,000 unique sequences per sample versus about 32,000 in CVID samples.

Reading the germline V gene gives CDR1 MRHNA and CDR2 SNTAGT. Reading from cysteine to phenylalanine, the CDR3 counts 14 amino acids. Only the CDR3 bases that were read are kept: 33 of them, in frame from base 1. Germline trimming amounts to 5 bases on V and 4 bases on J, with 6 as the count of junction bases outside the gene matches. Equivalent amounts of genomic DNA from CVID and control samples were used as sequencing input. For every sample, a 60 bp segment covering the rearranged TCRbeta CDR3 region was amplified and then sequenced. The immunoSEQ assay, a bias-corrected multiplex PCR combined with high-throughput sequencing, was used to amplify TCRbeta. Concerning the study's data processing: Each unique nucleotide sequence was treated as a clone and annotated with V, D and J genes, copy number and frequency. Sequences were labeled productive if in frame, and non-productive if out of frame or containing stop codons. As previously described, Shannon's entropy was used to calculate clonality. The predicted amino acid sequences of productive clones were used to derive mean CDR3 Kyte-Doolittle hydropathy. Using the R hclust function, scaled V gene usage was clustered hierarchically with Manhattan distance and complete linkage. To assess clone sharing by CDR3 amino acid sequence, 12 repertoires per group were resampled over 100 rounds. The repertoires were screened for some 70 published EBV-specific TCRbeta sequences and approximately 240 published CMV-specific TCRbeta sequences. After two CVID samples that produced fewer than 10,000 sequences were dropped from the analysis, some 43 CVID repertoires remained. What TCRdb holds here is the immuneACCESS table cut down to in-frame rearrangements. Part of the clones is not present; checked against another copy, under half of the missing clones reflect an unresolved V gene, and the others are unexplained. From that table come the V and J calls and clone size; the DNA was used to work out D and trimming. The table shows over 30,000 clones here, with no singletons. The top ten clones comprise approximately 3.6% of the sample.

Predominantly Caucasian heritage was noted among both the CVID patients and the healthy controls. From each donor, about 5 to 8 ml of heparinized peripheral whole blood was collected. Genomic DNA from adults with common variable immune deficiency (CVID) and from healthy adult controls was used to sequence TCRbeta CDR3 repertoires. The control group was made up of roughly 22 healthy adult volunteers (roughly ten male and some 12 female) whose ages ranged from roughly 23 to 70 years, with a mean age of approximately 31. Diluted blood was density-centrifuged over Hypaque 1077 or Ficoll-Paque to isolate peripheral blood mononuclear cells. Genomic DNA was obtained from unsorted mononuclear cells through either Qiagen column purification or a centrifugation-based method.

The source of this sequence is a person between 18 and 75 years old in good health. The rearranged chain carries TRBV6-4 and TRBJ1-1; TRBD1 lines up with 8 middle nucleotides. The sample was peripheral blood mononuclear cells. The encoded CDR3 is CASSRQGWGTEAFF. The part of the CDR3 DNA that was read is TGTGCCAGCAGTCGACAGGGGTGGGGCACTGAA.